What follows describes a single TCR beta chain. This specimen comes from a study of CD8 T cells in Susac syndrome. CDR1 GTSNPN and CDR2 SVGIG come from the germline V gene (reference sequence). There are 17 residues in the CDR3. V was pared by 0 bases and J by 5 bases, with 12 bases of the junction left unmatched. Reverse transcription of about 0.45 to 1 ug RNA was performed with random hexamers. Across 54 Vbeta and 13 Jbeta, immunoSEQ multiplex PCR amplified TCR beta CDR3. Each CDR3 protein is one row after TCRdb ran MiXCR on the immunoSEQ multiplex PCR reads. The data contain 40,000 to 60,000 distinct CDR3 sequences, roughly 93% of them singletons. CD8+ and CD4+ blood T cells underwent TCR beta sequencing. Relapsing-remitting disease, either stable or active, was present in the treatment-naive patients who were the multiple sclerosis controls. The authors negatively isolated CD8+ and CD4+ T cells and FACS-enriched TEMRA cells.

This chain joins TRBV30 and TRBJ2-1; 8 bases agree with TRBD1. Sequences were obtained from CD8+ T cells from PBMCs. The TCR sequence derives from a human donor with multiple sclerosis. CDR3 DNA: TGTGCCTGGAGTGTATACCCCCGGGACAGGTTAAACAATGAGCAGTTCTTC. Translation: CAWSVYPRDRLNNEQFF.